This TCR beta chain was identified during a study of response to subunit inactivated influenza vaccine. Study conclusions and caveats: The authors suggested that every seasonal influenza vaccination recruits few new T cells.

In this sample, this clonotype turned up many times. The antigen is unknown. This CDR3 comprises 11 residues. The V and J ends lost 3 bases and 7 bases respectively, with 7 bases between them. TCRdb called the RT-PCR reads again in MiXCR, with one record for every CDR3 protein. The table lists fewer than 700,000 distinct CDR3 sequences, 13% of them singletons. This chain connects TRBV12-3 or TRBV12-4 to TRBJ2-7; D remains unclear. The sequencing here drew on PBMCs from blood, taken 40 to 50 days after vaccination. The clonotype comes from a man in his fifties or sixties who received an inactivated influenza vaccine. The CDR3 protein is CASSFSGEQYF. CDR3 nucleotides: TGTGCCAGCAGTTTCTCCGGGGAGCAGTACTTC.